The sequence of this TCR beta chain was determined in a study of T cell responses to AZD1222 COVID-19 vaccine. Study-level results: Reportedly, nearly half the spike-specific TCRs target unmutated variant regions.

The method was immunoSEQ multiplex PCR; TCRdb's version includes in-frame clones alone and lacks a portion of them. Of roughly 67,000 clones listed, 89% are singletons. The CDR3 is 14 residues long. The V end lost 0 bases, the J end lost 6 bases, and 11 bases lay between the germline ends. From germline, CDR1 is MNHEY and CDR2 SVGAGI. Comment on this clone: Its antigen is not known.

The V and J genes are TRBV6-5 and TRBJ1-2; no reliable D call. Sequenced here: peripheral blood, sampled 28 days after the second AZD1222 dose. This receptor was taken from an adult who received the AZD1222 COVID-19 vaccine. CDR3 in amino acids: CASSYSGQPHGYTF. The CDR3 DNA reads as TGTGCCAGCAGTTACTCTGGGCAGCCCCATGGCTACACCTTC.